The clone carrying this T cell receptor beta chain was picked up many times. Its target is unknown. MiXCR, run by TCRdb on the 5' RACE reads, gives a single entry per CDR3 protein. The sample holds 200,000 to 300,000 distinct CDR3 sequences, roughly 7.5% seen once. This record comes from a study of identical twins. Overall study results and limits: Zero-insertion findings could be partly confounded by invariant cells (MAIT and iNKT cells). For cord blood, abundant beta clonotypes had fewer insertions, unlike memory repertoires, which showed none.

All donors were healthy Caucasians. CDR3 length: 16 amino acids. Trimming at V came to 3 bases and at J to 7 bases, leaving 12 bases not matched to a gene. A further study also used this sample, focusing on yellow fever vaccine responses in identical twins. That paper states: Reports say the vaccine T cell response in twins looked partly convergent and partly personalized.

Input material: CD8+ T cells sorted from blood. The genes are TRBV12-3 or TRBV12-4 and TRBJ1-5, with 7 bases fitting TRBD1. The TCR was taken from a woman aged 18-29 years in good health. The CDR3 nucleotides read TGTGCCAGCAGTTTCAGGGTCTACAGGGGAGGACAGCCCCAGCATTTT. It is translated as CASSFRVYRGGQPQHF.